This T cell receptor (beta chain) was documented in a study of breast tumors, draining lymph nodes, adjacent tissues. This clonotype was counted at least ten times. What it binds is not known. CDR3 length equals 13 residues. CDR1 is DFQATT, CDR2 SNEGSKA, per germline (reference sequence). V was pared by 1 base and J by 2 bases, with 9 bases between. Samples came from axillary lymph nodes draining the breast cancer. TCRdb independently ran MiXCR on the multiplex PCR reads; one entry per CDR3 protein. The table records some 140,000 distinct CDR3 sequences, approximately 22% of them present only once. General study findings and limits: Data only fit, rather than demonstrated, lymph node origin of most tumor T cells. Compared with basal-like, luminal-like tumors shared significantly more repertoire with nontumor tissue. Tumor repertoires ranked between lymph nodes and nontumor tissue in diversity, with V and J gene preferences. The data were judged consistent with most tumor T cells coming from lymph node and expanding in tumor.

The chain joins TRBV20-1 to TRBJ2-7, with D perhaps being TRBD1 or TRBD2 (5 bases each). This sequence was found in a female donor with breast cancer. Some clones in this sample may be carry-over from other donors' samples. Material for sequencing was axillary lymph node tissue. The CDR3 DNA is TGCAGTGCTAGAGGGGGGACCACCTACGAGCAGTACTTC. Translated: CSARGGTTYEQYF.